The 23 T cell receptor beta chains below all came from one sample that was sequenced in a study of PD-1 blockade in classical Hodgkin lymphoma. The repertoire was sequenced with immunoSEQ multiplex PCR; TCRdb's copy has only in-frame clones and lacks some. The sample carries 100,000 to 130,000 clones, 80% to 90% recorded once. Relapses following autologous stem cell transplantation were seen in all patients, with brentuximab vedotin exposure varying. Source: peripheral blood mononuclear cells (PBMCs), taken before the second cycle of nivolumab. These receptors all stem from a human donor with classical Hodgkin lymphoma.

The chain links TRBV11-2 to TRBJ2-7; the D gene is possibly TRBD2 (6 bases). V lost 2 bases and J lost 4, with 9 bases in between. The CDR3 is 13 amino acids. CDR1 and CDR2 from the germline V gene are SGHAT and FQNNGV. This CDR3 reads CASSLQRVYEQYF. In nucleotides, the CDR3 is TGTGCCAGCAGCTTACAGCGGGTGTACGAGCAGTACTTC. The variable domain in full, completed from reference TRBV11-2 and TRBJ2-7, reads EAGVAQSPRYKIIEKRQSVAFWCNPISGHATLYWYQQILGQGPKLLIQFQNNGVVDDSQLPKDRFSAERLKGVDSTLKIQPAKLEDSAVYLCASSLQRVYEQYFGPGTRLTVT.

The chain couples TRBV5-8 to TRBJ2-7; the D gene is possibly TRBD2 (5 bases). Germline V gives CDR1 SGHTS, CDR2 YDEGEE. Trimming pared 4 bases from V and 0 bases from J, leaving 11 bases between. The CDR3 length is 14 residues. CDR3 sequence: CASSRRGSSYEQYF. The CDR3 region has the DNA TGTGCCAGCAGCCGACGAGGGTCCTCCTACGAGCAGTACTTC.

The V and J genes are TRBV7-2 and TRBJ2-2, with 8 bases identical to TRBD2. This CDR3 has 17 amino acids. V was clipped by 1 base and J by 4 bases; unmatched bases: 8. Germline CDR1 and CDR2: SGHTA and FQGNSA. CDR3 residues: CASSLVWASGPTGELFF. The CDR3 DNA is TGTGCCAGCAGCTTAGTTTGGGCTAGCGGGCCCACCGGGGAGCTGTTTTTT. Full variable domain (remainder filled in from reference TRBV7-2 and TRBJ2-2): GAGVSQSPSNKVTEKGKDVELRCDPISGHTALYWYRQSLGQGLEFLIYFQGNSAPDKSGLPSDRFSAERTGGSVSTLTIQRTQQEDSAVYLCASSLVWASGPTGELFFGEGSRLTVL.

The chain recombines TRBV18 with TRBJ1-5; D is ambiguous. Germline V gene lookup returns CDR1 KGHSH and CDR2 LQKENI. This CDR3 comprises 13 residues. Trimming took off 1 base at V and 6 bases at J, with 7 bases between the two ends. The CDR3 region is CASSPLLGQPQHF. The CDR3 DNA reads TGTGCCAGCTCACCACTTTTAGGTCAGCCCCAGCATTTT.

V is TRBV27 and J is TRBJ2-7, with 9 bases identical to TRBD2. V shed 4 bases and J 4 bases; nucleotides not matched to a gene: 14. Per the germline V gene, CDR1 is MNHEY and CDR2 is SMNVEV (reference sequence). The CDR3 is 17 residues long. CDR3 DNA sequence: TGTGCCAGCAGTTCAGGAGGTAGCGGGAGAACTCGGTACGAGCAGTACTTC. As protein: CASSSGGSGRTRYEQYF.

The chain links TRBV6-1 to TRBJ2-5, with D perhaps matching TRBD2 (5 bases). The ends were cut back, 7 bases at V and 2 bases at J, with 11 bases in the middle. The CDR3 runs 13 residues. From germline, CDR1 is MNHNS and CDR2 SASEGT. CDR3 sequence (DNA): TGTGCCAGCACCAACGGACTTCAAGAGACCCAGTACTTC. Its protein is CASTNGLQETQYF.

The chain recombines TRBV11-2 with TRBJ2-2, with 7 bases identical to TRBD2. Germline CDR1 and CDR2: SGHAT and FQNNGV. This CDR3 has 16 amino acids. V was clipped by 1 base and J by 8 bases; unmatched bases: 10. Here the CDR3 reads CASSLAGSGASGELFF. CDR3 nucleotide sequence: TGTGCCAGCAGCTTAGCCGGGAGCGGGGCGTCGGGGGAGCTGTTTTTT.

This chain links TRBV19 with TRBJ1-1, with D perhaps TRBD1 (5 bases). The CDR3 extends over 15 amino acids. Trimming stripped 5 bases from V and 4 bases from J, with 17 bases between. Looked up from germline, CDR1 is LNHDA and CDR2 is SQIVND (reference sequence). CDR3 DNA sequence: TGTGCCAGTAGTGGTGTTTGGGGCGGCCCCACTGAAGCTTTCTTT. Encoded protein: CASSGVWGGPTEAFF.

This clone has a handful of counts. The chain combines TRBV4-1 with TRBJ2-2; 11 bases agree with TRBD2. The CDR3 is 17 residues long. Unmatched junction bases numbered 13, after V lost 6 bases and J lost 7 bases. Germline CDR1 is MGHRA and CDR2 is YSYEKL. The CDR3 sequence: CASRRSTTSGTGGELFF. The CDR3 DNA reads TGCGCCAGCAGACGATCTACGACTAGCGGGACGGGCGGGGAGCTGTTTTTT.

The chain uses TRBV19 and TRBJ2-1, with D perhaps TRBD1 or TRBD2 (5 bases each). Looked up from germline, CDR1 is LNHDA and CDR2 is SQIVND (reference sequence). CDR3 size: 15 residues. Between the trimmed V and J ends, which lost 5 bases and 2 bases, there was a span of 13 bases. The DNA for the CDR3 is TGTGCCAGTAGTCCCACCGGGACCACCTACAATGAGCAGTTCTTC. Protein: CASSPTGTTYNEQFF.

The rearrangement joins TRBV18 to TRBJ2-2; D gene uncertain. V was pared by 0 bases and J by 1 base, with 6 bases between. This CDR3 is built from 15 residues. Germline-derived CDR1 and CDR2 are KGHSH and LQKENI. CDR3 in DNA: TGTGCCAGCTCACCACCGGCAGGGAACACCGGGGAGCTGTTTTTT. It yields the protein CASSPPAGNTGELFF.

In its sample, this clone was seen once. The chain employs TRBV2 and TRBJ2-7; possible D gene TRBD1, 6 bases. Trimming took off 6 bases at V and 5 bases at J, with 11 bases between the two ends. Germline V CDR1 and CDR2: SNHLY, FYNNEI. This CDR3 has 12 amino acids. CDR3 amino acids: CASREQGNEQYF. The CDR3 DNA reads as TGTGCCAGCAGGGAACAGGGAAACGAGCAGTACTTC. Together with reference TRBV2 and TRBJ2-7, the CDR3 gives the full variable domain: EPEVTQTPSHQVTQMGQEVILRCVPISNHLYFYWYRQILGQKVEFLVSFYNNEISEKSEIFDDQFSVERPDGSNFTLKIRSTKLEDSAMYFCASREQGNEQYFGPGTRLTVT.

This chain connects TRBV11-2 to TRBJ2-6; D possibly corresponds to TRBD1 (6 bases). The CDR3 consists of 17 residues. Germline values: CDR1 SGHAT, CDR2 FQNNGV. V gave up 0 bases and J gave up 2 bases, with 11 bases separating them. The CDR3 bases are TGTGCCAGCAGCTTAGAATCAGGGGTAGCTGGGGCCAACGTCCTGACTTTC. Protein sequence: CASSLESGVAGANVLTF.

The CDR3 DNA follows: TGTGCCAGCAGCTCCGTGCTGGGGGGCTCCTACGAGCAGTACTTC. It codes for CASSSVLGGSYEQYF. This rearrangement joins TRBV6-5 to TRBJ2-5; TRBD2 is a possible D gene (6 bases). The J call may be mistaken, given a closer DNA end match to TRBJ2-7. The CDR3 sequence is 15 residues long. CDR1 and CDR2 (germline): MNHEY, SVGAGI.

This clone has a handful of counts. V gene TRBV11-2 combines with J gene TRBJ1-2, with D hard to call. Trimming pared 1 base from V and 3 bases from J, leaving 3 bases between. In germline, CDR1 is SGHAT, CDR2 FQNNGV. The CDR3 sequence is 12 residues long. CDR3 protein: CASSLGDYGYTF. In DNA, the CDR3 is TGTGCCAGCAGCTTAGGAGACTATGGCTACACCTTC.

This clone was seen once. The J gene is TRBJ1-6, the V gene TRBV30; D remains unclear. Trimming pared 0 bases from V and 7 bases from J, leaving 10 bases between. This CDR3 has 14 amino acids. Germline V CDR1 and CDR2: GTSNPN, SVGIG (reference sequence). CDR3 sequence reads: CAWSVVGRNSPLHF. CDR3 DNA sequence: TGTGCCTGGAGTGTAGTGGGAAGAAATTCACCCCTCCACTTT.

This rearrangement joins TRBV11-2 to TRBJ2-5, with no clear D. CDR3 length: 15 residues. V was shortened by 1 base and J by 2 bases, with 11 bases between the two germline ends. Germline V gene data show CDR1 as SGHAT and CDR2 as FQNNGV. CDR3 bases: TGTGCCAGCAGCTTAGGCGCCACGGAGCAAGAGACCCAGTACTTC. Translating it yields CASSLGATEQETQYF. The full variable domain, in which reference TRBV11-2 and TRBJ2-5 provide the parts outside the CDR3, is EAGVAQSPRYKIIEKRQSVAFWCNPISGHATLYWYQQILGQGPKLLIQFQNNGVVDDSQLPKDRFSAERLKGVDSTLKIQPAKLEDSAVYLCASSLGATEQETQYFGPGTRLLVL.

In DNA, the CDR3 is TGTGCCAGCAGCTTAACAGCGGGGAGCTCCTACAATGAGCAGTTCTTC. The encoded protein is CASSLTAGSSYNEQFF. The chain has TRBV7-6 and TRBJ2-1, with TRBD2 matching over 7 bases. Germline V gene data show CDR1 as SGHVS and CDR2 as FNYEAQ. Trimming took 2 bases from V and 0 from J; bases not matched to a gene: 4. CDR3 length: 16 amino acids.

This clone was seen more than once but under ten times. J is TRBJ2-5 and V is TRBV11-2; maybe TRBD1 (6 bases). CDR1 and CDR2 from the germline V gene are SGHAT and FQNNGV. V lost 5 bases and J lost 7, with 11 bases in between. This CDR3 is 12 amino acids long. CDR3 residues: CASSPQGRTQYF. CDR3 sequence (DNA): TGTGCCAGCAGCCCCCAGGGGAGGACCCAGTACTTC.

The V gene is TRBV5-1, the J gene TRBJ2-5; a possible D gene is TRBD2 (6 bases). The germline V and J ends were trimmed by 1 base and 4 bases, with 14 bases remaining between them. The CDR3 length is 15 residues. CDR1 and CDR2 (germline): SGHRS, YFSETQ. CDR3 bases: TGCGCCAGCAGCTTGACCATAGCGGCGCGAGAGACCCAGTACTTC. This encodes CASSLTIAARETQYF.

The chain combines TRBV4-1 with TRBJ1-5, with a tentative D call TRBD1 (6 bases). Germline V gene sequence: CDR1 MGHRA, CDR2 YSYEKL. The V end lost 0 bases, the J end lost 6 bases, and 18 bases lay between the germline ends. The CDR3 covers 17 residues. This chain's CDR3 is CASSQDGAGHGTQPQHF. Here the CDR3 DNA reads TGCGCCAGCAGCCAAGATGGGGCGGGACACGGGACTCAGCCCCAGCATTTT.

The V gene is TRBV9, the J gene TRBJ2-3; TRBD2 might be the D (5 bases). The V gene lost 6 bases and the J gene lost 6 bases, with 11 bases spanning the gap. The length of the CDR3 is 12 residues. CDR1 SGDLS and CDR2 YYNGEE come from the germline V gene. CDR3 DNA: TGTGCCAGCACCGGTCGAGGGGATACGCAGTATTTT. Its translation: CASTGRGDTQYF.

The chain uses TRBV28 and TRBJ1-2; no firm D call. CDR3 length: 15 amino acids. CDR1 and CDR2 (germline): MDHEN, SYDVKM. V was trimmed by 2 bases and J by 4 bases, leaving 14 bases between them. The CDR3 nucleotides are TGTGCCAGCAGTTTAATCGAAGGTCTCCTCTATGGCTACACCTTC. Protein: CASSLIEGLLYGYTF.